This T cell receptor beta chain is drawn from a study of blood T cell repertoires in COVID-19 (dated by TCRdb to about 2020). In terms of the full investigation: Samples covering the acute and convalescent phases of COVID-19 were provided by collaborators in the United States, Italy and Spain. HLA class I and class II types, where available, came from metadata supplied by the sample provider rather than from assay-based typing. Deeply sampled blood TCRbeta repertoires from subjects exposed to, actively infected with, or recovered from COVID-19 were included in the dataset. The samples were drawn from two sources: the first 160 participants of the ongoing ImmuneRACE study, and 1,200 or so subjects contributed by 6 global collaborators. The repertoires were released in a freely available public database intended as a resource for research on the immune response to SARS-CoV-2. The material from the prospective study consisted of cDNA or gDNA derived from T cells, B-cell-depleted T cells, or PBMCs. The sample metadata nearly always contained a de-identified subject ID, COVID-19 status, age in years and sex. Study-wide conclusions, independent of this receptor: The amount of clinical and demographic metadata varied by source and participant and was provided uncurated.

From the cysteine up to the phenylalanine, the CDR3 has a length of 14 residues. Left in the record is the CDR3 DNA by itself, 42 bases read in frame from the first base. Trimming accounts for 4 bases at V and 4 bases at J, while the number of junction bases matched to no gene is 5. CDR1 MGHRA and CDR2 YSYEKL were looked up in the germline V gene. The immunoSEQ Assay, a bias-controlled multiplex PCR, was used to amplify TCRbeta CDR3 regions from genomic DNA. The original pipeline was this. Within the assay, amplification of reference gene primers was used to estimate how many nucleated cells each sample contained. To quantify the absolute abundance of each unique TCRbeta CDR3 rearrangement, sequence reads were collapsed and filtered. Productive Simpson clonality was computed per sample as the square root of Simpson's diversity index over productive rearrangements. The source is immuneACCESS, and TCRdb retained only in-frame sequences with V and J called. Part of the clones is not carried over; for the studies checked, unresolved V genes explain less than half of this, and the remainder is unexplained. That table gives V, J and clone size, and the DNA gave D and trimming. This sample comprises 350,000 to 550,000 clones, about 90% of them detected only once. Of the sample, about 2% falls within the top ten clones.

This clone was counted between two and nine times. No antigen is known for it. No base quality information exists; no much larger clone differs at one position. Participants in the prospective study were enrolled through a virtual design, were aged roughly 18 to 90 years, and lived in under 25 United States geographic areas. To assign participants to cohorts, the prospective study relied on clinical history that participants themselves reported in a screening survey and a study questionnaire. Each participant in the prospective study had whole blood, serum and a nasopharyngeal or oropharyngeal swab collected by mobile phlebotomists. Additional blood draws and questionnaires over an approximately 2-month period could optionally be provided by prospective study participants. Before DNA extraction, prospective study blood samples were shipped either frozen or at room temperature.

Source material: PBMCs or T cells enriched from blood (not recorded which). The clonotype was recovered from a woman aged 18-29 years with acute COVID-19. This receptor chain uses TRBV4-1 and TRBJ1-2; 8 central nucleotides agree with TRBD1. CDR3 reads: CASSPTGGGYGYTF. The sequence in DNA is TGCGCCAGCAGCCCAACAGGGGGTGGCTATGGCTACACCTTC.